Shown below are 27 T cell receptor beta chains from a single sample sequenced in a study of blood T cell repertoires in COVID-19. Clones were read by immunoSEQ multiplex PCR, and TCRdb kept only the in-frame ones, dropping some. This sample carries more than 150,000 clones, 86% of them seen once, and the ten largest clones take under 5%. Sequencing was carried out using peripheral blood. These receptors originate from a woman aged 65 to 85 with acute or convalescent COVID-19.

The chain has TRBV7-3 and TRBJ2-2; 11 bases fit TRBD2. The CDR3 sequence is 17 residues long. CDR1 and CDR2 from the germline V gene are SGHTA and FQGTGA. After removal of 5 bases from V and 5 bases from J, the junction contained 10 bases not matched to a gene. CDR3 in amino acids: CASSLLSGRAGTGELFF. In nucleotides, the CDR3 is TGTGCCAGCAGCCTACTTAGCGGGAGGGCGGGTACCGGGGAGCTGTTTTTT.

The chain carries TRBV6-2 or TRBV6-3 and TRBJ2-1, with TRBD2 identical over 8 bases. With V trimmed by 2 bases and J by 4 bases, 10 bases remained unmatched. CDR1 is MNHEY, CDR2 SVGEGT, per germline. This CDR3 is 17 amino acids long. The chain's CDR3 is CASSYGLAGMRYNEQFF. The DNA of the CDR3 is TGTGCCAGCAGTTACGGTCTAGCGGGTATGCGGTACAATGAGCAGTTCTTC.

This clone came up once. The chain combines TRBV5-5 with TRBJ1-5; no definite D call. CDR3 length equals 13 residues. Germline assignment: CDR1 SGHKS and CDR2 YYEKEE (reference sequence). V lost 4 bases, J lost 5 bases, and 10 bases lay in between. For the CDR3, the DNA is TGTGCCAGCAGCCCCGAGGGCTATCAGCCCCAGCATTTT. Translating gives CASSPEGYQPQHF.

The chain combines TRBV10-3 with TRBJ2-1; 9 bases map to TRBD2. Germline assignment: CDR1 ENHRY and CDR2 SYGVKD. This CDR3 is 14 amino acids long. The V gene end was trimmed by 6 bases and the J gene end by 6 bases; junction bases not matched to a gene: 6. The CDR3 is CAISRREGRNEQFF. In DNA, the CDR3 is TGTGCCATCAGCCGGCGGGAGGGCCGCAATGAGCAGTTCTTC.

This clone appeared once. V usage is TRBV5-1 and J usage is TRBJ2-7; 10 bases are shared with TRBD1. The CDR3 extends over 14 amino acids. CDR1 and CDR2 from the germline V gene are SGHRS and YFSETQ. Unmatched junction bases numbered 4, after V lost 4 bases and J lost 3 bases. The CDR3 DNA reads as TGCGCCAGCAGCGCCGGGACAGGGGACTACGAGCAGTACTTC. It encodes CASSAGTGDYEQYF.

CDR3 amino acids: CATDRSLGYTF. Written as DNA, the CDR3 is TGTGCCACCGACAGGTCCCTTGGCTACACCTTC. The chain joins TRBV7-9 to TRBJ1-2; a possible D gene is TRBD1 (6 bases). Looked up from germline, CDR1 is SEHNR and CDR2 is FQNEAQ (reference sequence). Trimming took 10 bases from V and 7 from J, leaving 13 bases between them. CDR3 length: 11 residues.

The chain combines TRBV30 with TRBJ2-5, with TRBD2 matching over 10 bases. With V trimmed by 4 bases and J by 7 bases, 9 bases remained unmatched. CDR1 is GTSNPN, CDR2 SVGIG, per germline (reference sequence). There are 14 residues in the CDR3. The CDR3 loop reads CAWNQREGRGTQYF. The DNA for the CDR3 is TGTGCCTGGAACCAGCGGGAGGGCCGAGGGACCCAGTACTTC.

This chain joins TRBV5-1 and TRBJ1-2; 7 nucleotides match TRBD1. V shed 4 bases and J 6 bases; nucleotides not matched to a gene: 6. The CDR3 is 13 residues long. Germline CDR1 and CDR2: SGHRS and YFSETQ. The CDR3 is CASSLQGSDGYTF. The CDR3 DNA reads TGCGCCAGCAGCCTACAGGGGTCGGATGGCTACACCTTC.

The sample holds one count of this clone. The chain joins TRBV9 to TRBJ1-4, with D unresolved. The CDR3 length is 16 residues. Trimming took off 0 bases at V and 0 bases at J, with 9 bases between the two ends. CDR1 and CDR2 from the germline V gene are SGDLS and YYNGEE. The CDR3 DNA is TGTGCCAGCAGCGTAGGCCCTATAGCAACTAATGAAAAACTGTTTTTT. Translation: CASSVGPIATNEKLFF.

V is TRBV28 and J is TRBJ1-5, with D unresolved. Germline assignment: CDR1 MDHEN and CDR2 SYDVKM. Trimming cost V 5 bases and J 4 bases, with 18 bases left between them. The CDR3 contains 16 residues. In DNA, the CDR3 is TGTGCCAGCAGTCGTATCGGGTCGCCTAATAATCAGCCCCAGCATTTT. This codes for CASSRIGSPNNQPQHF.

The chain joins TRBV27 to TRBJ2-7; the match to TRBD2 covers 12 bases. The J segment lost 7 bases and the V segment lost 6 bases, leaving 10 bases of the junction unmatched. The CDR3 extends over 15 amino acids. CDR1 MNHEY and CDR2 SMNVEV come from the germline V gene (reference sequence). CDR3 DNA: TGTGCCAGCAGGCTAGAGGGACTAGCGGGTCGAGAGCAGTACTTC. Amino acid sequence: CASRLEGLAGREQYF.

The V and J genes are TRBV7-3 and TRBJ2-3; possibly TRBD2 for D (6 bases). CDR1 is SGHTA and CDR2 is FQGTGA in the germline V gene. CDR3 length: 12 amino acids. Trimming removed 5 bases at V and 7 bases at J, with 10 bases between. CDR3 nucleotides: TGTGCCAGCAGCCCCGGAGGGAATACGCAGTATTTT. Its protein product is CASSPGGNTQYF.

The rearrangement joins TRBV6-2 or TRBV6-3 to TRBJ2-5; 8 nucleotides agree with TRBD2. The CDR3 has 15 amino acids. V shed 5 bases, J shed 4 bases, and the junction held 9 bases outside the gene matches. CDR1 is MNHEY, CDR2 SVGEGT, per germline. The CDR3 nucleotides are TGTGCCAGCAGTAGAGAGATAGCGGGAAGAGAGACCCAGTACTTC. Translating gives CASSREIAGRETQYF.

The V call is TRBV25-1, the J call TRBJ2-3, with 9 positions matching TRBD2. With V trimmed by 3 bases and J by 0 bases, 4 bases remained unmatched. In germline, CDR1 is MGHDK, CDR2 SYGVNS. This CDR3 has 16 residues. CDR3 DNA sequence: TGTGCCAGCAGTGATGTAGCGGGGGCTAGCACAGATACGCAGTATTTT. Translation: CASSDVAGASTDTQYF. The entire variable domain, with the rest obtained from reference TRBV25-1 and TRBJ2-3, is as follows: EADIYQTPRYLVIGTGKKITLECSQTMGHDKMYWYQQDPGMELHLIHYSYGVNSTEKGDLSSESTVSRIRTEHFPLTLESARPSHTSQYLCASSDVAGASTDTQYFGPGTRLTVL.

V is TRBV9 and J is TRBJ1-5; TRBD1 might be the D (6 bases). Trimming removed 1 base at V and 5 bases at J, with 16 bases between. The CDR3 is 16 amino acids. Germline-derived CDR1 and CDR2 are SGDLS and YYNGEE. The CDR3 DNA sequence: TGTGCCAGCAGCGTATTTCGTGACAGGACCTATCAGCCCCAGCATTTT. Encoded protein: CASSVFRDRTYQPQHF.

This chain links TRBV7-8 with TRBJ2-7, with TRBD1 matching over 9 bases. Germline CDR1 reads SGHVS; CDR2 reads FQNEAQ. The CDR3 extends over 15 amino acids. The J segment lost 4 bases and the V segment lost 6 bases, leaving 10 bases of the junction unmatched. The CDR3 here is CASREEQGAGYEQYF. As DNA, the CDR3 is TGTGCCAGCAGGGAAGAACAGGGGGCAGGGTACGAGCAGTACTTC.

This sequence joins TRBV10-3 and TRBJ1-1; TRBD1 matches at 7 bases. The CDR3 runs to 13 residues. Looked up from germline, CDR1 is ENHRY and CDR2 is SYGVKD. J was trimmed by 7 bases and V by 2 bases; bases with no gene match: 4. As DNA, the CDR3 is TGTGCCATCAGTGAGAGGGGGCAGGATGAAGCTTTCTTT. Amino acids: CAISERGQDEAFF.

This clone was counted between two and nine times. The genes are TRBV7-9 and TRBJ2-1, with 13 bases matching TRBD2. The V segment lost 1 base and the J segment 4 bases; nucleotides outside the gene matches: 4. The CDR3 sequence is 17 residues long. The germline V gene has CDR1 SEHNR and CDR2 FQNEAQ (reference sequence). CDR3 nucleotide sequence: TGTGCCAGCAGCTTAGGGGTACTAGCGGGAGGGTACAATGAGCAGTTCTTC. Translating it yields CASSLGVLAGGYNEQFF.

As DNA, the CDR3 is TGCGCCAGCAGCTTCGGGGACATCAATCAGCCCCAGCATTTT. Translated: CASSFGDINQPQHF. The chain has TRBV5-1 and TRBJ1-5, with a possible D match to TRBD1 (6 bases). Germline V gives CDR1 SGHRS, CDR2 YFSETQ. The CDR3 totals 14 residues. The V end was cut by 2 bases, the J end by 3 bases, with 9 bases between. The whole variable domain, filled in from reference TRBV5-1 and TRBJ1-5, reads KAGVTQTPRYLIKTRGQQVTLSCSPISGHRSVSWYQQTPGQGLQFLFEYFSETQRNKGNFPGRFSGRQFSNSRSEMNVSTLELGDSALYLCASSFGDINQPQHFGDGTRLSIL.

V is TRBV5-1 and J is TRBJ2-1, with 13 nucleotides matching TRBD2. This CDR3 is 22 amino acids long. V lost 0 bases to trimming and J lost 2 bases; unmatched junction nucleotides: 17. Germline loops: CDR1 SGHRS, CDR2 YFSETQ. CDR3 loop: CASSLAPKLAGGPSVPYNEQFF. The CDR3 DNA reads TGCGCCAGCAGCTTGGCACCGAAACTAGCGGGAGGGCCCTCTGTCCCCTACAATGAGCAGTTCTTC.

V and J are TRBV7-2 and TRBJ2-7, with 8 bases fitting TRBD1. Trimming removed 4 bases from V and 6 bases from J; junction bases left unmatched: 8. The CDR3 is made up of 14 amino acids. CDR1 and CDR2 (germline): SGHTA, FQGNSA. CDR3 loop: CASSSDRATSEQYF. The DNA of the CDR3 is TGTGCCAGCAGCTCGGACAGGGCCACAAGCGAGCAGTACTTC.

The V call is TRBV28, the J call TRBJ2-7, with TRBD1 as a possible D gene (6 bases). V dropped 5 bases and J dropped 2 bases, with 10 bases sitting between them. The CDR3 extends over 13 amino acids. Germline V gives CDR1 MDHEN, CDR2 SYDVKM. CDR3: CASSRQEPYEQYF. The CDR3 nucleotides read TGTGCCAGCAGTAGACAGGAACCCTACGAGCAGTACTTC. Combining the CDR3 with reference TRBV28 and TRBJ2-7 gives the whole variable domain DVKVTQSSRYLVKRTGEKVFLECVQDMDHENMFWYRQDPGLGLRLIYFSYDVKMKEKGDIPEGYSVSREKKERFSLILESASTNQTSMYLCASSRQEPYEQYFGPGTRLTVT.

V gene TRBV19 combines with J gene TRBJ2-1; D may be TRBD2 (6 bases). V was trimmed by 1 base and J by 0 bases, leaving 16 bases between them. Germline V gene data show CDR1 as LNHDA and CDR2 as SQIVND (reference sequence). The CDR3 sequence is 18 residues long. The CDR3 nucleotides are TGTGCCAGTAGTATAGGGTGGAGGGGTAGGAGCTCCTACAATGAGCAGTTCTTC. This translates into CASSIGWRGRSSYNEQFF.

The V gene is TRBV21-1, the J gene TRBJ1-5; the table's TRBD1 call for D was not verified on the DNA. TRBV21-1 is marked as a pseudogene. This CDR3 spans 11 amino acids. The CDR3, as DNA: TGTCGACAGGGTAGCAATCAGCCCCAGCATTTT. Amino acids: CRQGSNQPQHF.

V gene TRBV4-2 combines with J gene TRBJ2-1, with 13 bases lining up with TRBD2. CDR3 length: 15 residues. From germline, CDR1 is LGHNA and CDR2 YNFKEQ. Trimming removed 2 bases from V and 7 bases from J; junction bases left unmatched: 2. DNA for the CDR3: TGTGCCAGCAGCCAAAGACTAGCGGGGGGAAATGAGCAGTTCTTC. It yields the protein CASSQRLAGGNEQFF.

DNA for the CDR3: TGTGCCAGCAACCCCCGACAGGTAAACGGAGATGGCTACACCTTC. As protein: CASNPRQVNGDGYTF. The chain joins TRBV6-2 or TRBV6-3 to TRBJ1-2; D may be TRBD1 (6 bases). The V end was cut by 7 bases, the J end by 6 bases, with 21 bases between. The length of the CDR3 is 15 residues. Germline V gene sequence: CDR1 MNHEY, CDR2 SVGEGT.

CDR3 loop: CASSIPDRRNTIYF. The CDR3 region has the DNA TGTGCCAGTAGTATCCCGGACAGGAGAAACACCATATATTTT. V gene TRBV19 combines with J gene TRBJ1-3, with 7 positions matching TRBD1. The CDR3 has 14 amino acids. Germline V lookup: CDR1 LNHDA, CDR2 SQIVND (reference sequence). Trimming at V came to 3 bases and at J to 5 bases, leaving 4 bases not matched to a gene. Filled out from reference TRBV19 and TRBJ1-3, the complete variable domain reads DGGITQSPKYLFRKEGQNVTLSCEQNLNHDAMYWYRQDPGQGLRLIYYSQIVNDFQKGDIAEGYSVSREKKESFPLTVTSAQKNPTAFYLCASSIPDRRNTIYFGEGSWLTVV.